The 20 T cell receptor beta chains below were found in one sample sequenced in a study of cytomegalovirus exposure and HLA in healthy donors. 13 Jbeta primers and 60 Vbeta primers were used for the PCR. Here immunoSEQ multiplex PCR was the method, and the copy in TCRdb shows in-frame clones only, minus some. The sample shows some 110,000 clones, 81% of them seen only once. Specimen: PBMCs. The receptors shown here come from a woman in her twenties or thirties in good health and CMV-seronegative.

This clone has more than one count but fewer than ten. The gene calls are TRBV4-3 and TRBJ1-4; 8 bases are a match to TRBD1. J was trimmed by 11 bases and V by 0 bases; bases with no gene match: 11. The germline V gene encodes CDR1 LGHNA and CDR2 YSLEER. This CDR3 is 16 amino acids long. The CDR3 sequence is CASSQDNDHRGWKLFF. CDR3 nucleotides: TGCGCCAGCAGCCAAGATAACGATCACAGGGGGTGGAAACTGTTTTTT.

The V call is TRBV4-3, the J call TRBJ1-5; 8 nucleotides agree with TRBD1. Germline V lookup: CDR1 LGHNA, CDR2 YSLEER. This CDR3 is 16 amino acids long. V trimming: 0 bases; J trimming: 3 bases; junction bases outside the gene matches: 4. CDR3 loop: CASSQDRTGNNQPQHF. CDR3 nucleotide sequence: TGCGCCAGCAGCCAAGATCGGACAGGGAACAATCAGCCCCAGCATTTT.

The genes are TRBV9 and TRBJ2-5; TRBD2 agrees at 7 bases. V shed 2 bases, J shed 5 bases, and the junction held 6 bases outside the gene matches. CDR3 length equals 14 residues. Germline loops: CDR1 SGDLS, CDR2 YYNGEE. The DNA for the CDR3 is TGTGCCAGCAGCGTCGGACTAGGGTCGGAGACCCAGTACTTC. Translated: CASSVGLGSETQYF.

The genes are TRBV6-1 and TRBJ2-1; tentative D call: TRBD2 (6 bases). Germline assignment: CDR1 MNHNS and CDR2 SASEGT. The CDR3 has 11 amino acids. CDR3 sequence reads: CALRREHEQFF. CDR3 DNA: TGTGCGCTGAGGAGGGAGCATGAGCAGTTCTTC.

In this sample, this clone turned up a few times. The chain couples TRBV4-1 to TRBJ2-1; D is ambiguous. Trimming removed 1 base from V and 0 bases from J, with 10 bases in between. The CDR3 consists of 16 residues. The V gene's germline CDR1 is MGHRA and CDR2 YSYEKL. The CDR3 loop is CASSQGSAFSYNEQFF. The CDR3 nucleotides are TGCGCCAGCAGCCAAGGATCCGCGTTCTCCTACAATGAGCAGTTCTTC.

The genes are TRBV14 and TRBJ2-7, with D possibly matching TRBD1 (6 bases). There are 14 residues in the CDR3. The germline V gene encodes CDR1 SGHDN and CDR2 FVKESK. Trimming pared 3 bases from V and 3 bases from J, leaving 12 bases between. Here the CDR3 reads CASSHTTGGYEQYF. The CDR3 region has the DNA TGTGCCAGCAGCCACACGACAGGTGGCTACGAGCAGTACTTC.

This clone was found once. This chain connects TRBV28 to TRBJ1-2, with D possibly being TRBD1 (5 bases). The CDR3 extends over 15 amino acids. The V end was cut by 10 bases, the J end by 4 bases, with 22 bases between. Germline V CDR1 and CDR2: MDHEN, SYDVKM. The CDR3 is CATEVAGGVGYGYTF. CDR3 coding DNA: TGTGCCACCGAGGTGGCGGGGGGAGTCGGCTATGGCTACACCTTC.

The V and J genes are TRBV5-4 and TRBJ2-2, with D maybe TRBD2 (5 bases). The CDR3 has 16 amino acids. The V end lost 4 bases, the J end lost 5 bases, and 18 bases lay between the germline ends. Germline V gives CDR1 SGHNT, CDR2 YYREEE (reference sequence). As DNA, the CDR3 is TGTGCCAGCAGCCCCCAAACCCGGCTAGCTACCGGGGAGCTGTTTTTT. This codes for CASSPQTRLATGELFF.

The CDR3 protein is CASSFAGAIEKLFF. CDR3 nucleotide sequence: TGTGCCAGCAGCTTCGCAGGTGCGATAGAAAAACTGTTTTTT. This rearrangement joins TRBV11-2 to TRBJ1-4, with D hard to call. This CDR3 is built from 14 residues. V was cut by 3 bases and J by 8 bases, with 13 bases left in between. Looked up from germline, CDR1 is SGHAT and CDR2 is FQNNGV.

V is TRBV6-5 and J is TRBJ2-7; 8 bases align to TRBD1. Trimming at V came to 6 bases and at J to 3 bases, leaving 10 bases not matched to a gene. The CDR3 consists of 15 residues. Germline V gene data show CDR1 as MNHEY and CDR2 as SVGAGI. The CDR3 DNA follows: TGTGCCAGCAGCAGAACCGGGACAGGTAACTACGAGCAGTACTTC. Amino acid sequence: CASSRTGTGNYEQYF.

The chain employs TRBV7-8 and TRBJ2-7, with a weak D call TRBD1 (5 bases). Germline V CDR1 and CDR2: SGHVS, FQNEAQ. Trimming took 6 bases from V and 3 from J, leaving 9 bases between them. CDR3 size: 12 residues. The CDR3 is CASSAGNYEQYF. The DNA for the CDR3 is TGTGCCAGCAGTGCAGGGAACTACGAGCAGTACTTC.

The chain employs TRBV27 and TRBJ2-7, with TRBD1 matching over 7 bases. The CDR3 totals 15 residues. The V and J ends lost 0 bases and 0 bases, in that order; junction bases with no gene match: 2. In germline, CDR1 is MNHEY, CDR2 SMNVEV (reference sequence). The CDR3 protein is CASSLSGTVSYEQYF. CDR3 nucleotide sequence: TGTGCCAGCAGTTTATCCGGGACAGTCTCCTACGAGCAGTACTTC.

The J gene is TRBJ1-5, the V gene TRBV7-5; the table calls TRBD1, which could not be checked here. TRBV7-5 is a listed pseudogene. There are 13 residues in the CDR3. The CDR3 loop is CVRSTDNHQPQHF. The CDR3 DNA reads TGTGTCAGAAGCACCGACAATCATCAGCCCCAGCATTTT.

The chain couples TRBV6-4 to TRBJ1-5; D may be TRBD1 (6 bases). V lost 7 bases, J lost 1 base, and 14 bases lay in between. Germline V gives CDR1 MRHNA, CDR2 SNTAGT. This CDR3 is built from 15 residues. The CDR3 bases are TGTGCCAGCACCACTCAGGACAGCAGCAATCAGCCCCAGCATTTT. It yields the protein CASTTQDSSNQPQHF.

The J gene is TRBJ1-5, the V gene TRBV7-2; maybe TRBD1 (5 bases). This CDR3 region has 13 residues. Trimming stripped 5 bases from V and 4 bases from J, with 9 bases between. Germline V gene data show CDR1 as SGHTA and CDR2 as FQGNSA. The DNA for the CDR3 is TGTGCCAGCAGCCGCGGGGGGAATCAGCCCCAGCATTTT. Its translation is CASSRGGNQPQHF.

This CDR3 is CATSRGGEHEQFF. The CDR3 DNA sequence: TGTGCCACCAGCAGAGGCGGGGAGCATGAGCAGTTCTTC. V and J are TRBV15 and TRBJ2-1; perhaps TRBD2 as D (6 bases). Trimming pared 1 base from V and 8 bases from J, leaving 9 bases between. Germline loops: CDR1 LNHNV, CDR2 YYDKDF (reference sequence). This CDR3 comprises 13 residues.

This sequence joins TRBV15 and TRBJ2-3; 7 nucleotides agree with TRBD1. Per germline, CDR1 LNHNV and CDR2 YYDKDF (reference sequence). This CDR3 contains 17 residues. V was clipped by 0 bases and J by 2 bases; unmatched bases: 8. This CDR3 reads CATSRDSGTEFTDTQYF. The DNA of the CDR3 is TGTGCCACCAGCAGAGATTCCGGGACAGAGTTCACAGATACGCAGTATTTT.

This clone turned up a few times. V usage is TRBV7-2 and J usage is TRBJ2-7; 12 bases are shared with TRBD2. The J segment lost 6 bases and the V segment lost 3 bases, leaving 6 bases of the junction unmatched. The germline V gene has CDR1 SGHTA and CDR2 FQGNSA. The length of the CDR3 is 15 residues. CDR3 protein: CASSLTSGSLSEQYF. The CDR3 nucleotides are TGTGCCAGCAGCTTGACTAGCGGGAGTCTATCCGAGCAGTACTTC. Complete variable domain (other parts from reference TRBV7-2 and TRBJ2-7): GAGVSQSPSNKVTEKGKDVELRCDPISGHTALYWYRQSLGQGLEFLIYFQGNSAPDKSGLPSDRFSAERTGGSVSTLTIQRTQQEDSAVYLCASSLTSGSLSEQYFGPGTRLTVT.

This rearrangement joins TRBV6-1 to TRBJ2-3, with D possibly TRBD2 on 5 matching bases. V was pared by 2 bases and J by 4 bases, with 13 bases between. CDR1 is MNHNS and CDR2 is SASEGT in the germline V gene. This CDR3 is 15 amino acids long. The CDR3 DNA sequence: TGTGCCAGCAGTGAAAGTATCGGGGATGCAGATACGCAGTATTTT. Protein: CASSESIGDADTQYF.

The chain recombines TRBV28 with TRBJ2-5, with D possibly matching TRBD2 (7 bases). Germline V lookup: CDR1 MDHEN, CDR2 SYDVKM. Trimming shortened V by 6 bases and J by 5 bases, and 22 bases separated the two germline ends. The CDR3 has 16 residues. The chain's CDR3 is CASSLPAGGARETQYF. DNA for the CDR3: TGTGCCAGCAGCCTTCCAGCTGGGGGGGCCAGGGAGACCCAGTACTTC. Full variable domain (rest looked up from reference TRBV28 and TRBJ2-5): DVKVTQSSRYLVKRTGEKVFLECVQDMDHENMFWYRQDPGLGLRLIYFSYDVKMKEKGDIPEGYSVSREKKERFSLILESASTNQTSMYLCASSLPAGGARETQYFGPGTRLLVL.